This T cell receptor beta chain was obtained from a study of blood T cell repertoires in COVID-19. Clones were read by immunoSEQ multiplex PCR, and TCRdb kept only the in-frame ones, dropping some. Of 55,000 to 70,000 clones in the sample, 70% to 90% are singletons; the top ten hold around 3.7%. The CDR3 totals 16 residues. Germline CDR1 is LNHDA and CDR2 is SQIVND (reference sequence). V was shortened by 3 bases and J by 2 bases, with 13 bases between the two germline ends. This TCR derives from a woman in her fifties or sixties with COVID-19, enrolled during active disease. The sequenced material came from peripheral blood. V usage is TRBV19 and J usage is TRBJ2-2; D may be TRBD1 (6 bases). The CDR3 sequence is CASSIMGQLNTGELFF. For the CDR3, the DNA is TGTGCCAGTAGTATTATGGGACAACTTAACACCGGGGAGCTGTTTTTT.